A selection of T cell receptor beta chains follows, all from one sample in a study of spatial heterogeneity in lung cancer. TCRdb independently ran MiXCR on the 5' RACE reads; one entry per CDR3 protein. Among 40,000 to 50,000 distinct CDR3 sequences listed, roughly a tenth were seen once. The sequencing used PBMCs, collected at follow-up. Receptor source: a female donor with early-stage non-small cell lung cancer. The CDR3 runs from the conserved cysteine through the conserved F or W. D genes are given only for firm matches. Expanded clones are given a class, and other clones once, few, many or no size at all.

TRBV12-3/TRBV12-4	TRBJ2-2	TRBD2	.	CASSQGLAATGELFF	TGTGCCAGCAGCCAAGGACTAGCGGCGACCGGGGAGCTGTTTTTT
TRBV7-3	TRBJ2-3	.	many	CASSVQGADTQYF	TGTGCCAGCAGCGTACAGGGAGCAGATACGCAGTATTTT
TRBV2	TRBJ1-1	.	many	CATQSRGGTEAFF	TGTGCCACACAGTCCAGGGGCGGCACTGAAGCTTTCTTT
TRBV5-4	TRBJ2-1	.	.	CASSSRLEGVSYNEQFF	TGTGCCAGCAGCAGCCGTCTGGAAGGGGTCTCCTACAATGAGCAGTTCTTC
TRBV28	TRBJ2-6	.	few	CASRWAGANVLTF	TGTGCCAGCAGGTGGGCTGGGGCCAACGTCCTGACTTTC
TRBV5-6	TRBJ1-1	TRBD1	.	CASSSGLDRETEAFF	TGTGCCAGCAGCTCCGGTTTGGACAGGGAGACTGAAGCTTTCTTT
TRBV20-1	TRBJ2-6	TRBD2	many	CSARDSGGPVLTF	TGCAGTGCTAGAGATAGCGGGGGCCCCGTCCTGACTTTC
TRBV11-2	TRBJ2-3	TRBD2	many	CASSSRAGGGDTQYF	TGTGCCAGCAGCTCTCGGGCGGGGGGCGGAGATACGCAGTATTTT
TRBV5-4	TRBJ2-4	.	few	CASSQGGKNIQYF	TGTGCCAGCAGCCAGGGAGGCAAAAACATTCAGTACTTC
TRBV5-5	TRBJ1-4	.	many	CASSLGAVTNEKLFF	TGTGCCAGCAGCTTGGGGGCGGTCACTAATGAAAAACTGTTTTTT
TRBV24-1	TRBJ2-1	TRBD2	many	CATSARPGGLAGHPSYNEQFF	TGTGCCACCAGTGCCAGGCCGGGGGGACTAGCGGGTCACCCCTCCTACAATGAGCAGTTCTTC
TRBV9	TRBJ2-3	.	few	CASSVGWSGTDTQYF	TGTGCCAGCAGCGTAGGATGGAGTGGCACAGATACGCAGTATTTT
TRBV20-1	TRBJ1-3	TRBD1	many	CSVKGQGTGNTIYF	TGCAGTGTCAAGGGACAGGGGACTGGAAACACCATATATTTT
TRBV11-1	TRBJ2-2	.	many	CASSPGANTGELFF	TGTGCCAGCAGCCCCGGGGCAAACACCGGGGAGCTGTTTTTT
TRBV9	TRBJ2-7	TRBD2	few	CASSVGAGGSTYEQYF	TGTGCCAGCAGCGTAGGAGCGGGGGGCTCCACCTACGAGCAGTACTTC
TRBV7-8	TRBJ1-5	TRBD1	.	CASSFPGGSNQPQHF	TGTGCCAGCAGTTTTCCAGGGGGGAGCAATCAGCCCCAGCATTTT
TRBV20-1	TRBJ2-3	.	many	CSARDPGTSTDTQYF	TGCAGTGCTAGAGACCCCGGGACTAGCACAGATACGCAGTATTTT
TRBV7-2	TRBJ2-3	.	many	CATGASQLDTQYF	TGTGCCACGGGGGCTAGTCAATTAGATACGCAGTATTTT
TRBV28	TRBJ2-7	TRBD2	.	CASSSPGEGREQYF	TGTGCCAGCAGTTCCCCCGGGGAGGGTCGCGAGCAGTACTTC
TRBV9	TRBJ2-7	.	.	CASSPRQLSGNHEQYF	TGTGCCAGCAGCCCCCGACAGCTCTCAGGGAACCACGAGCAGTACTTC
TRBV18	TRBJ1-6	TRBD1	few	CASSPTGTENSPLHF	TGTGCCAGTTCACCCACCGGGACAGAGAATTCACCCCTCCACTTT
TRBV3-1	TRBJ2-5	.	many	CASSQGTQYF	TGTGCCAGCAGCCAAGGGACCCAGTACTTC
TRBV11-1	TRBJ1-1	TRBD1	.	CASSSYRGTNTEAFF	TGTGCCAGCAGCTCCTACAGGGGGACGAACACTGAAGCTTTCTTT
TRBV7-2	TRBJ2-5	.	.	CASSYPGPRRHQETQYF	TGTGCCAGCAGCTATCCGGGCCCCCGTCGCCACCAAGAGACCCAGTACTTC
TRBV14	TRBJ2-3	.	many	CASSQGRTDTQYF	TGTGCCAGCAGCCAAGGACGGACAGATACGCAGTATTTT
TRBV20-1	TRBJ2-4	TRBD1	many	CSARDPGQGNIQYF	TGCAGTGCTAGGGATCCGGGACAGGGCAACATTCAGTACTTC
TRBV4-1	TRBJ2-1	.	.	CASGDVGEDEQFF	TGCGCCAGCGGGGACGTTGGGGAAGATGAGCAGTTCTTC
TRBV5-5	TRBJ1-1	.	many	CASSQARRANTEAFF	TGTGCCAGCAGCCAAGCCAGGAGGGCGAACACTGAAGCTTTCTTT
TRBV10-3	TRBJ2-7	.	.	CAISAGLWPSYEQYF	TGTGCCATCAGTGCAGGACTTTGGCCCTCCTACGAGCAGTACTTC
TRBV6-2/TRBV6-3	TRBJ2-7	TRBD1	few	CASCGQGSTYEQYF	TGTGCCAGCTGCGGACAGGGAAGTACCTACGAGCAGTACTTC
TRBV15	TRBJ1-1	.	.	CATSSSMERTEAFF	TGTGCCACCAGCAGTTCTATGGAAAGGACTGAAGCTTTCTTT
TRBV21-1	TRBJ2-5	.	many	CASSKATELIQETQYF	TGTGCCAGCAGCAAAGCAACGGAACTCATCCAAGAGACCCAGTACTTC
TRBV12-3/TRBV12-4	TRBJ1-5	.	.	CASSQTEVNQPQHF	TGTGCCAGCAGTCAGACTGAAGTTAATCAGCCCCAGCATTTT
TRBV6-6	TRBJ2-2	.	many	CASSYIAGELFF	TGTGCCAGCAGTTATATCGCCGGGGAGCTGTTTTTT
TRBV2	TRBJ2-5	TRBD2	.	CASKAAGEGLQETQYF	TGTGCCAGCAAGGCTGCGGGGGAGGGATTGCAAGAGACCCAGTACTTC
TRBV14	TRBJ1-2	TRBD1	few	CASSPNRDRGRDGYTF	TGTGCCAGCAGCCCAAACCGGGACAGGGGGCGAGATGGCTACACCTTC
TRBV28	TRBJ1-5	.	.	CASSLGSGVGQPQHF	TGTGCCAGCAGTTTAGGGTCAGGGGTGGGTCAGCCCCAGCATTTT
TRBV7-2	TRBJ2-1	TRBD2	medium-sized	CASSPGLLGGEQFF	TGTGCCAGCAGCCCGGGACTACTAGGTGGAGAGCAGTTCTTC